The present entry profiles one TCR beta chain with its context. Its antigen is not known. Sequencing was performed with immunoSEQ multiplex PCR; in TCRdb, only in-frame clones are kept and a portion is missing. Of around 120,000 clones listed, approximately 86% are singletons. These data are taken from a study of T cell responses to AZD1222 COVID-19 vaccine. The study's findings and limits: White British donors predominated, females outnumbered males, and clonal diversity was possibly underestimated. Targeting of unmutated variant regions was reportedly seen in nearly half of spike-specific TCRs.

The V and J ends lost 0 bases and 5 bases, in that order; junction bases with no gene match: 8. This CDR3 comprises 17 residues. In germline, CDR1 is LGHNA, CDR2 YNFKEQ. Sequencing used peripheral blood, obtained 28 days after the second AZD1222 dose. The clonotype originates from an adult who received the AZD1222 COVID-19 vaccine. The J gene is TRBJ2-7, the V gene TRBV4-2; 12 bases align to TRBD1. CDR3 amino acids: CASSQETGTGGLDEQYF. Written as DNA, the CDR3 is TGTGCCAGCAGCCAAGAAACCGGGACAGGGGGCTTAGACGAGCAGTACTTC.